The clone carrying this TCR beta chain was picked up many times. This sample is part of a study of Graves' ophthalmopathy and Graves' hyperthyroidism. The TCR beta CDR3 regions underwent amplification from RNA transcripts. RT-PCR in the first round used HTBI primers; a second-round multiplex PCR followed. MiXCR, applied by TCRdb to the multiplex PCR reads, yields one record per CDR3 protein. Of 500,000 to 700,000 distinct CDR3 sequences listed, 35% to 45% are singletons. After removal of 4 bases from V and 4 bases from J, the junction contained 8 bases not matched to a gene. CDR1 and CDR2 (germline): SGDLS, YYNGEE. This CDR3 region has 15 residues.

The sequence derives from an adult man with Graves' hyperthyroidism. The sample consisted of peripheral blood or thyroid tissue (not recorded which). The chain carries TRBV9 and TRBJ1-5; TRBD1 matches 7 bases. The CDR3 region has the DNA TGTGCCAGCAGCCAATCCGGGACAGAGAATCAGCCCCAGCATTTT. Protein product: CASSQSGTENQPQHF.